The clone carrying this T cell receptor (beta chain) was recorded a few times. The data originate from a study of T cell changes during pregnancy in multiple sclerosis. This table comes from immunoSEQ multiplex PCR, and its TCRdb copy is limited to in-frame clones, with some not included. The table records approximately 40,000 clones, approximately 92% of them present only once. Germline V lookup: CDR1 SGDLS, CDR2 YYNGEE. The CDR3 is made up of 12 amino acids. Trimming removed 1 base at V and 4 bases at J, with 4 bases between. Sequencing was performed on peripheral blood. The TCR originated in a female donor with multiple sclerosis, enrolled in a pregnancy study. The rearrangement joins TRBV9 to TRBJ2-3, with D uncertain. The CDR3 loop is CASSVSADTQYF. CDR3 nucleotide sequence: TGTGCCAGCAGCGTAAGCGCAGATACGCAGTATTTT.